The T cell receptor (beta chain) described here comes from a study of CD8+CD57+ T cells in acquired aplastic anemia. At the level of the study: The sorted CD4+ and CD8+ cells yielded an average roughly 3 ug of DNA. Study results and caveats: A significant difference in CD8+ Simpson's diversity between patients and controls was not found. Around 30 was the count of CD8+ CDR3 sequences that patients shared with controls.

As regards this clonotype: Its antigen remains unidentified.

TCR beta VDJ and CDR3 profiles were obtained from a genomic DNA template. From the reads, TCRdb called clonotypes with MiXCR, one entry per CDR3 protein. The sample yields 150,000 to 200,000 distinct CDR3 sequences, 64% seen once. This CDR3 comprises 14 residues. V dropped 6 bases and J dropped 0 bases, with 10 bases sitting between them. The V gene is TRBV12-3 or TRBV12-4, the J gene TRBJ2-3; D perhaps matches TRBD2 (6 bases). This TCR was recovered from a human donor with severe aplastic anemia or a healthy control (not recorded which). The specimen sequenced was sorted CD4+, CD8+, or CD8+CD57+ T cells (not recorded which) from PBMCs. CDR3 bases: TGTGCCAGCAGCCACGGGACTAGCACAGATACGCAGTATTTT. Encoded protein: CASSHGTSTDTQYF.